Listed here are 5 T cell receptor beta chains from one sample, sequenced in a study of PD-1 blockade in classical Hodgkin lymphoma. Data came from immunoSEQ multiplex PCR; TCRdb stores just in-frame clones and leaves some out. The table includes some 100,000 clones, just over 90% detected once. Time point defined: cycle 4 day 1 (C4D1), after 5 to 7 weeks of nivolumab. Relapses following autologous stem cell transplantation were seen in all patients, with brentuximab vedotin exposure varying. The sequencing here drew on peripheral blood mononuclear cells (PBMCs), taken before the fourth cycle of nivolumab. Every receptor here comes from a human donor with classical Hodgkin lymphoma.

The V and J genes are TRBV5-6 and TRBJ2-1; possible D gene TRBD2, 6 bases. Germline values: CDR1 SGHDT, CDR2 YYEEEE. The CDR3 contains 14 residues. V lost 2 bases to trimming and J lost 0 bases, with 6 bases between them. CDR3: CASSFGSSYNEQFF. For the CDR3, the DNA is TGTGCCAGCAGCTTCGGGAGCTCCTACAATGAGCAGTTCTTC.

The rearrangement links TRBV6-6 to TRBJ1-4; D might be TRBD1 (5 bases). The CDR3 covers 14 residues. Germline V lookup: CDR1 MNHNY, CDR2 SVGAGI (reference sequence). V dropped 2 bases and J dropped 7 bases, with 11 bases sitting between them. The CDR3 nucleotides read TGTGCCAGCAGTTACGAGGGGAGAGGTGAAAAACTGTTTTTT. Translation: CASSYEGRGEKLFF.

V gene TRBV27 combines with J gene TRBJ2-5, with 13 bases matching TRBD2. Germline CDR1 reads MNHEY; CDR2 reads SMNVEV (reference sequence). Germline trimming cut 2 bases from V and 0 bases from J; bases unmatched to any gene: 9. This CDR3 is 19 amino acids long. This CDR3 is CASSLGRTSGRVDQETQYF. The CDR3 coding sequence is TGTGCCAGCAGTTTAGGGCGGACTAGCGGGAGAGTGGACCAAGAGACCCAGTACTTC.

The V and J genes are TRBV2 and TRBJ1-2; TRBD1 matches 8 bases. There are 13 residues in the CDR3. V gave up 7 bases and J gave up 8 bases; unmatched junction bases: 9. Germline V gives CDR1 SNHLY, CDR2 FYNNEI. The CDR3: CASKDQGARGYTF. CDR3 in DNA: TGTGCCAGCAAAGACCAGGGGGCTCGAGGCTACACCTTC.

The chain has TRBV27 and TRBJ2-7; 11 bases agree with TRBD1. Germline CDR1 and CDR2: MNHEY and SMNVEV (reference sequence). This CDR3 has 14 amino acids. Losses at the gene ends were 6 bases for V and 6 bases for J; bases not matched to a gene: 7. The CDR3 sequence is CASRRAGQGGEQYF. The CDR3, as DNA: TGTGCCAGCAGAAGAGCGGGACAGGGGGGCGAGCAGTACTTC.